The source of this T cell receptor beta chain is a study of graft-versus-host responses after intestinal transplantation. V shed 3 bases and J 6 bases; nucleotides not matched to a gene: 6. This CDR3 spans 15 amino acids. CDR1 ENHRY and CDR2 SYGVKD come from the germline V gene. Using immunoSEQ multiplex PCR, the repertoire was profiled, and TCRdb retains in-frame clones only, with some absent. Here the sample spans approximately 39,000 clones, around 94% being singletons. About this clone: What it binds is not known.

The clonotype was recovered from a human donor who was the organ donor for an intestinal transplant. Source: unstimulated CD4+ T cells sorted from spleen or lymph node cells, taken before transplant. This chain links TRBV10-3 with TRBJ2-1; 9 bases match TRBD2. The CDR3 reads CAISEGGGAINEQFF. CDR3 bases: TGTGCCATCAGTGAAGGCGGGGGGGCGATCAATGAGCAGTTCTTC.